The present T cell receptor beta chain was sequenced within a study of cytomegalovirus exposure and HLA in healthy donors (dated by TCRdb to the late 2010s). For the study in its entirety: An earlier analysis of approximately 640 of the donors reported about 250 Gb of sequence data and about 100 million unique TCR beta sequences from 150 million to 200 million T cells. About 280 gigabases of sequencing data and about 92 million unique TCR sequences made up an early release that covered around 640 HLA-typed donors. Of the roughly 400 genotyped donors, around 81% fell in the genetic ancestry cluster associated with self-reported Caucasian donors. The aim of the study was to test whether cataloging public T cell receptors could identify signatures of past pathogen exposure. Using immunosequencing, the study profiled T cell repertoires from 550 to 750 subjects and related those repertoires to cytomegalovirus serostatus. Along with the approximately 650-subject first cohort, a separate validation cohort of about 110 different subjects was used. The study combined high-throughput TCR immunosequencing, statistical association of individual TCRs with disease status, and machine learning to predict cytomegalovirus infection status. To study patterns of TCR occurrence, a later analysis re-analyzed previously published TCR beta repertoires from just over 650 donors and added high-resolution HLA genotyping. Rather than drawing on any new phenotypic data, the later analysis identified candidate immune exposures from TCR beta sequences and the way those sequences occurred across donors. In an earlier analysis of 500 to 650 of the donors, high-throughput TCR beta sequencing was used to judge whether each TCR beta V gene segment behaved as functional or pseudogenic. Alongside the repertoire data, information on donor age, sex, ethnicity and CMV serostatus was compiled. A later genetic analysis took genome-wide SNP genotypes for 398 of the 666 donors and used that subset as a discovery cohort. Every discovery cohort repertoire had been produced on one sequencing platform. Class I and class II HLA loci were covered by the typing at four-digit resolution. Typing coverage varied by locus: about 620-630 donors for A, B, C, DRB1 and DQB1; approximately 520 for DQA1; more than 600 for DPA1; approximately 470 for DPB1. A handful of DR-DQ haplotypes were treated as single units for association and clustering because of strong linkage in the cohort. Among over 350 genotyped donors of the cohort, an average of 235,054 unique TCR beta nucleotide sequences were sequenced per donor, around a sixth of them non-productive. Broad study findings and their caveats: In a later genetic analysis, a missense DCLRE1C variant was associated with V-gene and J-gene trimming of TCR beta chains, and the association was replicated in an independent cohort. In a later analysis, HLA-associated TCR beta chains showed more clonal expansion and lower generation probabilities than non-associated chains that were equally common. Cytomegalovirus status was reported to be diagnosed by the classifier with high specificity and sensitivity in both the original and validation cohorts. Several of the top co-occurrence clusters appeared to be linked to parvovirus B19, influenza, CMV and Epstein-Barr virus, according to a later analysis. A later analysis found that most CMV-associated TCR beta chains appeared HLA-restricted, with HLA associations seemingly driven largely by CMV exposure. Across donors, most TCR sequences were observed very rarely, whereas some public TCRs were present in many individuals. Compared with the roughly 710-donor mean, donors in an Asian-associated ancestry cluster had fewer N-insertions in productive TCRs, according to a later genetic analysis. Linkage disequilibrium might explain the correlated functional status among segregating V segments, but an unknown experimental factor could not be ruled out. Approximately 18 rarely observed V segments, including chromosome 9 orphons, were excluded from the earlier analysis of almost 600 of the donors because counts were too low. A total of fewer than 200 TCR beta chains were listed by the study as associated with cytomegalovirus. The only immune exposure information available for the cohort was CMV serostatus. Assigning TCR associations to individual alleles was difficult when HLA alleles, especially DR and DQ, strongly co-occurred. According to the authors, the approach could potentially be generalized to other disease states and immunological phenotypes. In a later analysis, the rate of TCR association differed among HLA loci, with DRB1 alleles having the most associated TCRs and HLA-C alleles having the fewest. Broadly in line with IMGT annotations, most TCR beta V segments showed up in productive rearrangements about 87% or about 30% of the time in an earlier analysis of about 500 of the donors. A further reported finding was that TCR beta sequences accurately predicted the HLA-A and HLA-B alleles for most subjects in the first cohort. A cluster of highly shared sequence variants was judged likely to be a technical artifact of the sequencing pipeline. Because some donors lacked HLA typing at each locus, the association tests relied only on the typed subset. Specific HLA alleles were associated with roughly 17,000 TCR beta sequences at a false discovery rate of 0.05 in a later analysis. Three of the identified cytomegalovirus-associated TCR beta chains were confirmed in vitro to be specific for cytomegalovirus antigens. This cohort had only TCR beta chains sequenced, and the lack of alpha or paired-chain data limited which features could be detected. The presence/absence analyses assumed that sequencing depth was roughly uniform across donors, and that assumption may not be true.

As for this clone: Its antigen target is currently unknown.

Library creation used the immunoSEQ multiplex PCR assay. The multiplex PCR relied on a mix of 60 forward primers for TCR Vbeta segments and 13 reverse primers for TCR Jbeta segments. A multiplex PCR assay on genomic DNA amplified the CDR3 region of rearranged TCR beta genes. The Illumina HiSeq System was used to sequence the amplified TCR beta libraries as 87-base-pair reads. The study's own analysis went as follows. A later analysis tallied some 79 million unique TCR beta chains across the approximately 670 repertoires, and approximately 12 million of those chains were shared by two or more donors. Raw reads were error-corrected and collapsed into unique sequences by a nearest-neighbor algorithm in which closely related sequences were merged to remove PCR and sequencing errors. V, D and J gene segments were assigned by aligning CDR3 sequences to IMGT reference sequences. Each retained sequence needed at least a six-nucleotide match to both a V gene segment and a J gene segment. A rearrangement counted as productive if the CDR3 had no stop codons and remained in frame with V and J, and every other rearrangement counted as non-productive. Following IMGT convention, CDR3 was defined as the stretch from the second conserved V-encoded cysteine up to the conserved J-encoded phenylalanine. In an earlier analysis of more than 550 of the donors, sequences lacking an unambiguous match to a single V gene segment were excluded. An earlier analysis of just under 600 of the donors called V segments functional above 56.7% productive rearrangements and segregating when the between-donor standard deviation exceeded 5%. To diagnose cytomegalovirus status from the catalog of TCR beta chain sequences, a statistical classification framework was built. V and J gene assignment, in a later analysis, came from comparing TCR nucleotide sequences with IMGT/GENE-DB human TR gene sequences. The TCRdist pipeline was used in a later analysis to assign CDR3 sequences and most-parsimonious VDJ recombination scenarios. In a later analysis, each TCR beta chain was defined by its CDR3 amino acid sequence together with its V-gene family, and reads without a unique V-gene family were excluded. A later analysis removed 550 to 650 highly shared, low-generation-probability nucleotide sequences to deal with suspected cross-contamination and a sequencing artifact. In a later analysis, a clonal expansion index was calculated for each public chain from normalized within-repertoire ranks of inferred template counts. In a later analysis, generation probabilities were computed with a VDJ recombination model fitted to out-of-frame rearrangements, and the resulting probabilities were checked against IGoR. Hypergeometric tests were used in a later analysis to score TCR-TCR, TCR-HLA and TCR-CMV co-occurrence, with a repertoire-size bias correction applied to the TCR pairs. In a later analysis, false discovery rates were estimated by permuting HLA or CMV assignments 20 times. In a later analysis, co-occurring TCRs were grouped using DBSCAN, and TCRdist sequence similarity was added for clustering within HLA-allele-positive subsets. For co-occurrence clustering, repertoires with fewer than 30,000 or more than 120,000 public chains were excluded, along with 4 to 6 repertoires with anomalous nucleotide sharing. TCRdb took over this immuneACCESS table, retaining in-frame rearrangements with V and J assigned. Such tables are incomplete; in checked studies, under half of the missing clones stem from an unresolved V gene, and the remainder is unexplained. That table is the source of V, J and clone size, and D and trimming were worked out from the DNA. The sample has around 160,000 clones on record. The ten largest clones add up to roughly 1.6% of the sample.

The cohort was made up of under 800 healthy bone marrow donors. All cohort members were sampled while nominally healthy, although unrecorded immune exposures were likely present. The donor was CMV seronegative and was included in the group of a few hundred seronegative cohort members. Each donor provided a peripheral blood sample, and peripheral blood mononuclear cells were used for TCR beta sequencing. Genomic DNA extraction from the blood cell samples was performed with the Qiagen DNeasy Blood Extraction Kit. This clonotype was obtained from a woman in her forties or fifties in good health and CMV-seronegative. Sequenced sample: PBMCs.

The CDR3 is CASAQGTRDTEAFF. The sequence in DNA is TGTGCCAGTGCACAGGGGACCAGGGACACTGAAGCTTTCTTT. The rearranged chain carries TRBV19 and TRBJ1-1, with 7 bases matching TRBD1. The CDR3 holds 14 amino acids from the cysteine to the phenylalanine. Only the CDR3 part of the read is kept: 42 bases, read in frame from the first base. V lost 8 bases and J lost 3 bases, and the count of bases not matched to a germline gene is 9. In the germline V gene (reference sequence), CDR1 corresponds to LNHDA and CDR2 to SQIVND.